This passage covers 18 T cell receptor beta chains from one sample sequenced in a study of T cells in localized non-small cell lung cancer. Profiled with immunoSEQ multiplex PCR; TCRdb holds only in-frame clones, not every one. The table records 4,500 to 5,500 clones, 85% to 95% of them present only once. Sequences were derived from peripheral blood, sampled before any cancer treatment. All receptors come from a woman aged 40 to 75 with stage I lung adenocarcinoma.

The rearrangement uses TRBV2 and TRBJ2-5, with no clear D. Germline CDR1 is SNHLY and CDR2 is FYNNEI. V was pared by 2 bases and J by 9 bases, with 16 bases between. The CDR3 length is 14 residues. The CDR3 coding sequence is TGTGCCAGCAGTGAATGGACGGAGTTTGGGGCCCAGTACTTC. Encoded protein: CASSEWTEFGAQYF.

There are a few counts of this clone. The chain recombines TRBV7-9 with TRBJ2-1; D is undetermined. The V end lost 1 base, the J end lost 2 bases, and 3 bases lay between the germline ends. CDR3 size: 13 residues. In germline, CDR1 is SEHNR, CDR2 FQNEAQ (reference sequence). CDR3 DNA sequence: TGTGCCAGCAGCTTAGGGACCTACAATGAGCAGTTCTTC. Translating it yields CASSLGTYNEQFF.

The chain carries TRBV6-6 and TRBJ1-2; D may be TRBD1 (5 bases). This CDR3 is built from 12 residues. The germline gives CDR1 MNHNY, CDR2 SVGAGI (reference sequence). V was pared by 6 bases and J by 3 bases, with 8 bases between. CDR3 in DNA: TGTGCCAGCAGCAGACAGTACTATGGCTACACCTTC. This sequence encodes CASSRQYYGYTF.

The chain carries TRBV5-1 and TRBJ1-3, with 8 bases lining up with TRBD1. The CDR3 sequence is 14 residues long. Germline V gene data show CDR1 as SGHRS and CDR2 as YFSETQ. V lost 4 bases, J lost 6 bases, and 6 bases stayed unmatched. For the CDR3, the DNA is TGCGCCAGCAGCAAGACAGGGGCGGTAAACACCATATATTTT. The encoded protein is CASSKTGAVNTIYF.

CDR3 sequence: CASSFQPTNEKLFF. The CDR3 DNA follows: TGCGCCAGCAGCTTTCAACCAACTAATGAAAAACTGTTTTTT. This chain uses TRBV5-1 with TRBJ1-4; D gene uncertain. The CDR3 length is 14 residues. Trimming took off 2 bases at V and 0 bases at J, with 5 bases between the two ends. Germline CDR1 is SGHRS and CDR2 is YFSETQ.

This chain links TRBV30 with TRBJ2-1; D is possibly TRBD2 (7 bases). In germline, CDR1 is GTSNPN, CDR2 SVGIG (reference sequence). V lost 2 bases to trimming and J lost 13 bases, with 15 bases between them. The CDR3 is 12 amino acids. CDR3 DNA sequence: TGTGCCTGGAGTACCGGGGGGCCGATACAGTTCTTC. It encodes CAWSTGGPIQFF. Full variable domain (rest looked up from reference TRBV30 and TRBJ2-1): SQTIHQWPATLVQPVGSPLSLECTVEGTSNPNLYWYRQAAGRGLQLLFYSVGIGQISSEVPQNLSASRPQDRQFILSSKKLLLSDSGFYLCAWSTGGPIQFFGPGTRLTVL.

The sample holds a few counts of this clone. The V and J genes are TRBV6-5 and TRBJ2-7, with 7 bases matching TRBD2. This CDR3 comprises 15 residues. Germline CDR1 is MNHEY and CDR2 is SVGAGI. The ends lost 2 bases at V and 3 bases at J; junction bases unmatched: 7. The CDR3 protein is CASSYDSSGYYEQYF. The CDR3 DNA reads as TGTGCCAGCAGTTACGATTCTAGCGGTTACTACGAGCAGTACTTC.

The rearrangement uses TRBV5-8 and TRBJ1-1, with unresolved D. The CDR3 has 14 residues. V was shortened by 0 bases and J by 5 bases, with 11 bases between the two germline ends. Germline V gives CDR1 SGHTS, CDR2 YDEGEE. The CDR3 loop is CASSLVQALTEAFF. The CDR3 region has the DNA TGTGCCAGCAGCTTGGTGCAGGCTCTTACTGAAGCTTTCTTT.

This clone is a singleton in its sample. V gene TRBV6-4 combines with J gene TRBJ1-1; D is ambiguous. V lost 6 bases, J lost 4 bases, and 12 bases lay in between. The CDR3 is made up of 13 amino acids. Germline CDR1 and CDR2: MRHNA and SNTAGT. The CDR3 protein is CASRGAGSTEAFF. Written as DNA, the CDR3 is TGTGCCAGCAGGGGAGCGGGCAGCACTGAAGCTTTCTTT.

V usage is TRBV30 and J usage is TRBJ1-1; a weak D match, TRBD1 (6 bases). Germline V lookup: CDR1 GTSNPN, CDR2 SVGIG (reference sequence). The V and J ends lost 4 bases and 4 bases respectively, with 13 bases between them. This CDR3 is built from 13 residues. CDR3 amino acids: CAWTQGFRTEAFF. In DNA form, the CDR3 reads TGTGCCTGGACTCAGGGGTTTCGCACTGAAGCTTTCTTT.

The rearrangement joins TRBV18 to TRBJ2-7; the match to TRBD2 covers 10 bases. After removal of 6 bases from V and 2 bases from J, the junction contained 7 bases not matched to a gene. The CDR3 runs 15 residues. Per the germline V gene, CDR1 is KGHSH and CDR2 is LQKENI. This chain's CDR3 is CASSPSGRGAYEQYF. CDR3 coding DNA: TGTGCCAGCTCTCCCAGCGGGAGGGGGGCCTACGAGCAGTACTTC.

The chain couples TRBV4-1 to TRBJ1-3, with D possibly TRBD1 on 6 matching bases. Germline-derived CDR1 and CDR2 are MGHRA and YSYEKL. The CDR3 runs to 16 residues. The V and J ends lost 1 base and 0 bases respectively, with 10 bases between them. The CDR3 nucleotides are TGCGCCAGCAGCCAAGCCGACAGGTTCTCTGGAAACACCATATATTTT. Residues: CASSQADRFSGNTIYF.

This rearrangement joins TRBV19 to TRBJ1-4, with a tentative D call TRBD1 (5 bases). V was shortened by 4 bases and J by 7 bases, with 13 bases between the two germline ends. CDR1 is LNHDA and CDR2 is SQIVND in the germline V gene (reference sequence). CDR3 length equals 14 residues. For the CDR3, the DNA is TGTGCCAGTAGTAAGGAAGGGGAGGTTGAAAAACTGTTTTTT. Protein sequence: CASSKEGEVEKLFF.

The chain recombines TRBV5-4 with TRBJ2-1; D is perhaps TRBD2 (6 bases). The CDR3 runs 16 residues. V lost 0 bases to trimming and J lost 8 bases, with 18 bases between them. From germline, CDR1 is SGHNT and CDR2 YYREEE (reference sequence). CDR3 bases: TGTGCCAGCAGCTTGGGTTGGGGGGAAAGTAGGGATGAGCAGTTCTTC. Translating it yields CASSLGWGESRDEQFF.

The chain links TRBV6-4 to TRBJ1-6; no definite D call. This CDR3 comprises 16 residues. In germline, CDR1 is MRHNA, CDR2 SNTAGT. The V gene lost 4 bases and the J gene lost 10 bases, with 20 bases spanning the gap. The CDR3 DNA sequence: TGTGCCAGCAGTGTGGGGTATACCCAACTTGGATCACCCCTCCACTTT. This encodes CASSVGYTQLGSPLHF.

V gene TRBV2 combines with J gene TRBJ2-7, with TRBD2 matching 8 bases. CDR1 SNHLY and CDR2 FYNNEI come from the germline V gene. Trimming at V came to 4 bases and at J to 7 bases, leaving 12 bases not matched to a gene. The CDR3 consists of 15 residues. The CDR3 DNA reads as TGTGCCAGCAGTGTTACGGCGGGAGGCCCCGGTGAGCAGTACTTC. Protein: CASSVTAGGPGEQYF.

In its sample, this clone was seen once. V gene TRBV10-3 combines with J gene TRBJ2-3; D ambiguous. The CDR3 has 15 residues. Trimming took 6 bases from V and 0 from J, leaving 13 bases between them. The germline V gene has CDR1 ENHRY and CDR2 SYGVKD. CDR3 in DNA: TGTGCCATCAGCTCAGACACCTCTAGCACAGATACGCAGTATTTT. It translates to CAISSDTSSTDTQYF.

The genes are TRBV27 and TRBJ1-2; D is unclear. Germline V gene data show CDR1 as MNHEY and CDR2 as SMNVEV (reference sequence). This CDR3 has 13 residues. Trimming removed 2 bases from V and 4 bases from J, with 8 bases in between. CDR3 coding DNA: TGTGCCAGCAGTTTAAAGGAGGGCTATGGCTACACCTTC. This codes for CASSLKEGYGYTF.